This passage covers 3 T cell receptor beta chains from one sample sequenced in a study of cytomegalovirus exposure and HLA in healthy donors. 13 Jbeta primers and 60 Vbeta primers were used for the PCR. TCRdb's copy holds only in-frame clones and misses some; the assay was immunoSEQ multiplex PCR. The table includes 110,000 or so clones, less than 80% detected once. Sequencing input: PBMCs. Source of these receptors: a man aged 25-40 years in good health and CMV-seronegative.

This sequence joins TRBV5-1 and TRBJ2-1, with D perhaps matching TRBD1 (6 bases). CDR1 and CDR2 (germline): SGHRS, YFSETQ. The V gene lost 4 bases and the J gene lost 2 bases, with 16 bases spanning the gap. The CDR3 consists of 16 residues. CDR3 nucleotide sequence: TGCGCCAGCAGCGCAGAGGCCAGGGGAACCTACAATGAGCAGTTCTTC. Translating gives CASSAEARGTYNEQFF.

The chain recombines TRBV4-1 with TRBJ1-1; D call uncertain. This CDR3 has 15 residues. Germline CDR1 reads MGHRA; CDR2 reads YSYEKL. Trimming took 3 bases from V and 0 from J, leaving 11 bases between them. CDR3 amino acids: CASSHGPRMNTEAFF. The DNA of the CDR3 is TGCGCCAGCAGCCATGGGCCCAGGATGAACACTGAAGCTTTCTTT.

The CDR3 is CAIRISEKNSGANVLTF. The CDR3 DNA is TGTGCCATCAGGATTAGTGAGAAAAACTCTGGGGCCAACGTCCTGACTTTC. V gene TRBV10-3 combines with J gene TRBJ2-6; D is unclear. CDR3 length equals 17 residues. V dropped 6 bases and J dropped 0 bases, with 15 bases sitting between them. CDR1 is ENHRY, CDR2 SYGVKD, per germline.